A single sample is the source of the 18 T cell receptor beta chains below, sequenced in a study of cytomegalovirus exposure and HLA in healthy donors. 13 Jbeta primers and 60 Vbeta primers were used for the PCR. Profiled with immunoSEQ multiplex PCR; TCRdb holds only in-frame clones, not every one. The sample has roughly 150,000 clones; around 85% are singletons. The sequenced sample was PBMCs. The receptor set was obtained from a female donor in good health and CMV-seronegative.

V and J are TRBV2 and TRBJ1-2; D gene unclear. The CDR3 spans 14 residues. Germline CDR1 and CDR2: SNHLY and FYNNEI. V was pared by 1 base and J by 6 bases, with 12 bases between. CDR3 DNA sequence: TGTGCCAGCAGTGAAGTGACAAAGGAGGATGGCTACACCTTC. This translates into CASSEVTKEDGYTF.

The chain uses TRBV7-9 and TRBJ2-1; maybe TRBD1 (5 bases). V lost 2 bases to trimming and J lost 3 bases, with 11 bases between them. CDR1 SEHNR and CDR2 FQNEAQ come from the germline V gene (reference sequence). CDR3 length: 15 residues. CDR3 sequence: CASSLPGQGYNEQFF. CDR3 in DNA: TGTGCCAGCAGCTTACCAGGGCAGGGCTACAATGAGCAGTTCTTC.

This rearrangement joins TRBV9 to TRBJ1-4, with 7 nucleotides matching TRBD1. Trimming removed 4 bases from V and 3 bases from J; junction bases left unmatched: 15. CDR1 and CDR2 from the germline V gene are SGDLS and YYNGEE. The CDR3 is 18 amino acids. Here the CDR3 reads CASSPNRGVVLSNEKLFF. CDR3 in DNA: TGTGCCAGCAGCCCCAACAGGGGAGTAGTCTTGTCTAATGAAAAACTGTTTTTT.

The chain couples TRBV19 to TRBJ2-7; no definite D call. The CDR3 loop spans 12 amino acids. The V gene's germline CDR1 is LNHDA and CDR2 SQIVND (reference sequence). V gave up 8 bases and J gave up 6 bases, with 14 bases separating them. The DNA for the CDR3 is TGTGCCAGTGGAGCCCTCTCCGGCGAGCAGTACTTC. Protein product: CASGALSGEQYF.

The chain joins TRBV7-9 to TRBJ2-5, with unresolved D. This CDR3 has 16 residues. From germline, CDR1 is SEHNR and CDR2 FQNEAQ (reference sequence). V was clipped by 5 bases and J by 2 bases, with 18 bases between them. The CDR3 DNA reads as TGTGCCAGCAGCCTCCCTCGGATGGCGGCACAAGAGACCCAGTACTTC. Translating it yields CASSLPRMAAQETQYF. The full variable domain, rest sourced from reference TRBV7-9 and TRBJ2-5, is DTGVSQNPRHKITKRGQNVTFRCDPISEHNRLYWYRQTLGQGPEFLTYFQNEAQLEKSRLLSDRFSAERPKGSFSTLEIQRTEQGDSAMYLCASSLPRMAAQETQYFGPGTRLLVL.

The genes are TRBV19 and TRBJ2-4; D may be TRBD1 (5 bases). The CDR3 is 13 amino acids. The germline CDR1 and CDR2 sequences are LNHDA and SQIVND (reference sequence). Deletions cut 5 bases from V and 9 bases from J, with 14 bases between. CDR3 DNA: TGTGCCAGTAGTTCCGGGCCAGGGTCCATTCAGTACTTC. Its protein is CASSSGPGSIQYF.

This clone showed up just once. The genes are TRBV2 and TRBJ1-2, with D hard to call. Germline V gives CDR1 SNHLY, CDR2 FYNNEI. CDR3 length equals 11 residues. Trimming took off 8 bases at V and 4 bases at J, with 8 bases between the two ends. The CDR3 protein is CASSQVYGYTF. The CDR3 DNA sequence: TGTGCCAGCTCTCAGGTCTATGGCTACACCTTC.

The chain links TRBV6-1 to TRBJ2-7; tentatively, D is TRBD2 (7 bases). The CDR3 totals 14 residues. Per the germline V gene, CDR1 is MNHNS and CDR2 is SASEGT. The V end lost 2 bases, the J end lost 7 bases, and 15 bases lay between the germline ends. The CDR3 sequence is CASSERGGVLEQYF. The CDR3 bases are TGTGCCAGCAGTGAAAGGGGGGGGGTACTGGAGCAGTACTTC.

This chain uses TRBV10-2 with TRBJ1-1, with D tentatively TRBD1 (6 bases). CDR3 length: 14 residues. The germline CDR1 and CDR2 sequences are WSHSY and SAAADI. Trimming left V 6 bases short and J 0 bases short, with 11 bases between. The CDR3 DNA follows: TGCGCCAGCAGGGAGGACAGCCTGAACACTGAAGCTTTCTTT. Translation: CASREDSLNTEAFF.

V usage is TRBV6-5 and J usage is TRBJ2-1; a possible D gene is TRBD2 (6 bases). The CDR3 is made up of 13 amino acids. Trimming pared 6 bases from V and 8 bases from J, leaving 14 bases between. Germline CDR1 reads MNHEY; CDR2 reads SVGAGI. The CDR3 here is CASSRGLFDEQFF. CDR3 coding DNA: TGTGCCAGCAGCCGGGGACTCTTCGATGAGCAGTTCTTC.

This sequence joins TRBV15 and TRBJ2-3, with a weak D call TRBD1 (5 bases). V was cut by 1 base and J by 3 bases, with 8 bases left in between. Germline CDR1 reads LNHNV; CDR2 reads YYDKDF (reference sequence). The CDR3 has 14 amino acids. The CDR3 loop reads CATSRAGSTDTQYF. CDR3 DNA: TGTGCCACCAGCAGAGCAGGGTCGACAGATACGCAGTATTTT.

The chain combines TRBV2 with TRBJ1-1, with TRBD1 matching 7 bases. CDR1 and CDR2 from the germline V gene are SNHLY and FYNNEI. This CDR3 is built from 17 residues. The ends lost 2 bases at V and 1 base at J; junction bases unmatched: 10. CDR3 sequence reads: CASSERGLQGANTEAFF. In nucleotides, the CDR3 is TGTGCCAGCAGTGAAAGGGGGCTACAGGGAGCGAACACTGAAGCTTTCTTT. Drawing the rest from reference TRBV2 and TRBJ1-1, the complete variable domain is EPEVTQTPSHQVTQMGQEVILRCVPISNHLYFYWYRQILGQKVEFLVSFYNNEISEKSEIFDDQFSVERPDGSNFTLKIRSTKLEDSAMYFCASSERGLQGANTEAFFGQGTRLTVV.

This clone was counted a few times. The V and J genes are TRBV30 and TRBJ1-4; D is perhaps TRBD1 (5 bases). Trimming removed 1 base at V and 4 bases at J, with 10 bases between. Germline CDR1 and CDR2: GTSNPN and SVGIG (reference sequence). This CDR3 region has 14 residues. The CDR3 DNA reads TGTGCCTGGAGTGAGGGGTCTTATAATGAAAAACTGTTTTTT. This translates into CAWSEGSYNEKLFF.

The chain joins TRBV6-5 to TRBJ1-1; 7 nucleotides agree with TRBD1. The CDR3 length is 13 residues. With V trimmed by 7 bases and J by 3 bases, 5 bases remained unmatched. CDR1 MNHEY and CDR2 SVGAGI come from the germline V gene. CDR3 DNA: TGTGCCAGCAACAGGGACAGCTACACTGAAGCTTTCTTT. Translated: CASNRDSYTEAFF.

The chain is built from TRBV27 and TRBJ1-4, with unresolved D. Per germline, CDR1 MNHEY and CDR2 SMNVEV (reference sequence). The CDR3 totals 15 residues. With 5 bases removed from V and 5 bases from J, the gap between germline ends came to 15 bases. The CDR3 protein is CASSIDGQTNEKLFF. CDR3 bases: TGTGCCAGCAGTATAGATGGCCAGACAAATGAAAAACTGTTTTTT.

The chain recombines TRBV28 with TRBJ1-2; D unclear. There are 11 residues in the CDR3. With 3 bases removed from V and 8 bases from J, the gap between germline ends came to 7 bases. Germline assignment: CDR1 MDHEN and CDR2 SYDVKM. The CDR3 reads CASSFLGGYTF. CDR3 DNA sequence: TGTGCCAGCAGTTTCCTAGGAGGCTACACCTTC.

This clone was seen only a few times. The rearrangement links TRBV6-5 to TRBJ1-2; no reliable D call. V was cut by 2 bases and J by 8 bases, with 15 bases left in between. CDR3 size: 14 residues. Germline V CDR1 and CDR2: MNHEY, SVGAGI. The CDR3 here is CASSYVGETSGYTF. For the CDR3, the DNA is TGTGCCAGCAGTTACGTCGGGGAAACAAGCGGCTACACCTTC.

This chain joins TRBV5-6 and TRBJ2-3, with TRBD1 identical over 9 bases. CDR3 size: 15 residues. Per germline, CDR1 SGHDT and CDR2 YYEEEE. V was clipped by 5 bases and J by 4 bases; unmatched bases: 8. Here the CDR3 reads CASRGRTGAADTQYF. CDR3 nucleotides: TGTGCCAGCAGGGGTCGGACAGGGGCCGCAGATACGCAGTATTTT.